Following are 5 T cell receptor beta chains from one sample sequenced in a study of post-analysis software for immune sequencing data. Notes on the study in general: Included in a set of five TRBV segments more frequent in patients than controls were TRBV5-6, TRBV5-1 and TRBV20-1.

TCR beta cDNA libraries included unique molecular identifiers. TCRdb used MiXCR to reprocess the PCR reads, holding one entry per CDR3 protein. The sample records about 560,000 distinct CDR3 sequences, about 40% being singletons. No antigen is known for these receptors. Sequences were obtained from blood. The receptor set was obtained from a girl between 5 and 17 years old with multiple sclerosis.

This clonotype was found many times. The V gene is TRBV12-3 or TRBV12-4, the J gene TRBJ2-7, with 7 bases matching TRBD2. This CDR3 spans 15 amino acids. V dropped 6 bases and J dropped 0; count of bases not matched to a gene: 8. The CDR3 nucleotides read TGTGCCAGCAGCCCCAGAGCGGGACGCTCCTACGAGCAGTACTTC. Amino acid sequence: CASSPRAGRSYEQYF.

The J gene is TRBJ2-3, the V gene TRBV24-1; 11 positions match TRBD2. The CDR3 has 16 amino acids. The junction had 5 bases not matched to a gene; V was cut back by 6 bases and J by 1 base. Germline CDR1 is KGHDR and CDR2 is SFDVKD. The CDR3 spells CATSSRGLAGTDTQYF. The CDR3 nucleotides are TGTGCCACCAGTAGCCGGGGACTAGCGGGCACAGATACGCAGTATTTT.

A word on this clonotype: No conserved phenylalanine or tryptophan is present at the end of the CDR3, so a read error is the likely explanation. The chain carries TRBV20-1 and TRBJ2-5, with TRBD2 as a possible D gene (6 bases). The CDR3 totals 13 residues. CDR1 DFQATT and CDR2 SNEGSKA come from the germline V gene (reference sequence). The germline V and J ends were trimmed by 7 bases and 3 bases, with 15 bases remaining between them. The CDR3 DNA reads TGCAGTGTATCGATCGGGGGTAAAGAGACCCAGTACTGC. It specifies CSVSIGGKETQYC.

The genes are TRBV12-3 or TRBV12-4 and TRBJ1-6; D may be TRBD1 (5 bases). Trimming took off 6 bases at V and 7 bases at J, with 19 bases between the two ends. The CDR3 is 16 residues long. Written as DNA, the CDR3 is TGTGCCAGCAGCTCGACTCTACAATGGGGCAATTCACCCCTCCACTTT. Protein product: CASSSTLQWGNSPLHF.

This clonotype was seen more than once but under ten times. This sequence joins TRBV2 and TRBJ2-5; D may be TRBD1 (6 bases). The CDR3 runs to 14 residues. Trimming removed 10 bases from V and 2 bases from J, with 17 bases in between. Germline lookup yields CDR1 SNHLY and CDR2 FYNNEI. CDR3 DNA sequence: TGTGCCACCTCCCCAGGACAGCTACAAGAGACCCAGTACTTC. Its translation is CATSPGQLQETQYF.